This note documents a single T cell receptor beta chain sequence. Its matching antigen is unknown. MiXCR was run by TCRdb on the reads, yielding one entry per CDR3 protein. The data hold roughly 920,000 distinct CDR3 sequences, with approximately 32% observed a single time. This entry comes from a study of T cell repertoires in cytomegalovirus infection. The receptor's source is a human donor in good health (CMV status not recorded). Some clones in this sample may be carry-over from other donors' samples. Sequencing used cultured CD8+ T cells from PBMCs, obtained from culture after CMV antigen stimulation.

The CDR3 here is CASSLRSADTLEKLFF. CDR3 in DNA: TGTGCCAGCAGCTTAAGGTCCGCGGACACCCTAGAAAAACTGTTTTTT. V usage is TRBV11-2 and J usage is TRBJ1-4, with D perhaps matching TRBD1 (5 bases). The length of the CDR3 is 16 residues. The germline V gene encodes CDR1 SGHAT and CDR2 FQNNGV. V was clipped by 2 bases and J by 8 bases, with 18 bases between them.